Below, 15 T cell receptor beta chains from the same sample are listed, as sequenced in a study of blood T cells in healthy people across ages. The use of a sample-barcoded 5' primer and a J-beta primer mix characterized a second PCR of roughly 6 to 11 cycles. TCRdb re-called the 5' RACE reads with MiXCR, one entry per CDR3 protein. This sample carries more than 500,000 distinct CDR3 sequences, roughly a quarter of them seen once, and the ten largest clones take less than 20%. The source material was blood. Receptor source: a woman between 70 and 85 years old in good health.

This chain links TRBV18 with TRBJ1-1, with D possibly TRBD1 on 6 matching bases. The V end was cut by 6 bases, the J end by 0 bases, with 17 bases between. Germline V gene lookup returns CDR1 KGHSH and CDR2 LQKENI. The CDR3 length is 16 residues. This CDR3 reads CASSPKGGRVNTEAFF. DNA for the CDR3: TGTGCCAGCTCTCCCAAGGGGGGAAGGGTGAACACTGAAGCTTTCTTT.

This clonotype occurred a few times. V gene TRBV20-1 combines with J gene TRBJ2-1, with TRBD1 matching 10 bases. V shed 2 bases, J shed 6 bases, and the junction held 10 bases outside the gene matches. The CDR3 length is 16 residues. From germline, CDR1 is DFQATT and CDR2 SNEGSKA (reference sequence). The CDR3 here is CSARKTGTGEGNEQFF. The CDR3 DNA reads TGCAGTGCTAGAAAAACCGGGACAGGGGAGGGCAATGAGCAGTTCTTC.

This clonotype was seen a handful of times. The V and J genes are TRBV21-1 and TRBJ1-5. TRBV21-1 is shown as a pseudogene. The CDR3 contains 18 residues. The CDR3 coding sequence is TGTGCCAGCAGCAAACACCCTCTATTAGTACATAGCAATCAGCCCCAGCATTTT. Translation: CASSKHPLLVHSNQPQHF.

Notes on this clonotype: The junction shows a germline mismatch at one end, possibly a read error. The rearrangement joins TRBV7-3 to TRBJ1-1, with TRBD1 matching 7 bases. Germline-derived CDR1 and CDR2 are SGHTA and FQGTGA. The CDR3 length is 14 residues. As DNA, the CDR3 is TGTGTCAGCAGCCCGGGACAGACGAACACTGAAGCTTTCTTT. It encodes CVSSPGQTNTEAFF. Looking up the rest from reference TRBV7-3 and TRBJ1-1 gives the full variable domain: GAGVSQTPSNKVTEKGKYVELRCDPISGHTALYWYRQSLGQGPEFLIYFQGTGAADDSGLPNDRFFAVRPEGSVSTLKIQRTERGDSAVYLCVSSPGQTNTEAFFGQGTRLTVV.

This CDR3 is CASSLGTWGTDTQYF. DNA for the CDR3: TGCGCCAGCAGCCTAGGGACTTGGGGCACAGATACGCAGTATTTT. The chain carries TRBV4-3 and TRBJ2-3, with D possibly TRBD2 on 6 matching bases. The length of the CDR3 is 15 residues. Trimming pared 4 bases from V and 1 base from J, leaving 12 bases between. Germline V gives CDR1 LGHNA, CDR2 YSLEER.

This clonotype appeared a few times. The chain carries TRBV20-1 and TRBJ2-1; 13 bases are a match to TRBD2. The DNA end is a closer match to TRBJ2-7, so the J assignment may be wrong. Germline loops: CDR1 DFQATT, CDR2 SNEGSKA (reference sequence). This CDR3 has 16 amino acids. The CDR3 coding sequence is TGCAGTGCGAGGGGACTAGCGGGGAGGGAACTACACGAGCAGTACTTC. This codes for CSARGLAGRELHEQYF.

With regard to this clonotype: The junction departs from the called germline gene at one end, perhaps through a read error. The chain is built from TRBV7-2 and TRBJ1-5, with D perhaps TRBD1 (5 bases). The CDR3 is 14 residues long. The germline CDR1 and CDR2 sequences are SGHTA and FQGNSA. The CDR3 spells CVSSLQQGNQPQHF. CDR3 sequence (DNA): TGTGTCAGCAGCTTACAACAGGGCAATCAGCCCCAGCATTTT.

In this sample, this clonotype turned up many times. The J gene is TRBJ1-1, the V gene TRBV3-1; TRBD1 matches 9 bases. Looked up from germline, CDR1 is LGHDT and CDR2 is YNNKEL (reference sequence). The V and J ends lost 3 bases and 1 base, in that order; junction bases with no gene match: 3. The CDR3 totals 15 residues. The CDR3 loop reads CASSQGTGRNTEAFF. Written as DNA, the CDR3 is TGTGCCAGCAGCCAGGGGACAGGGAGGAACACTGAAGCTTTCTTT. Drawing the rest from reference TRBV3-1 and TRBJ1-1, the complete variable domain is DTAVSQTPKYLVTQMGNDKSIKCEQNLGHDTMYWYKQDSKKFLKIMFSYNNKELIINETVPNRFSPKSPDKAHLNLHINSLELGDSAVYFCASSQGTGRNTEAFFGQGTRLTVV.

V usage is TRBV20-1 and J usage is TRBJ2-7; 10 bases align to TRBD2. The J call may be wrong; the DNA end is better matched by TRBJ2-1. The CDR3 length is 15 residues. Germline V gene data show CDR1 as DFQATT and CDR2 as SNEGSKA (reference sequence). CDR3 nucleotides: TGCAGTGCTAGAGTGGGGACTAGCGCGAGGAATGAGCAGTTCTTC. Its translation is CSARVGTSARNEQFF.

Only a few counts were recorded for this clonotype. The gene calls are TRBV7-2 and TRBJ2-7; D might be TRBD1 (5 bases). The CDR3 spans 14 residues. Looked up from germline, CDR1 is SGHTA and CDR2 is FQGNSA. Trimming pared 0 bases from V and 4 bases from J, leaving 10 bases between. CDR3 in DNA: TGTGCCAGCAGCTTAGCGGGGCCCCCGTACGAGCAGTACTTC. Its translation is CASSLAGPPYEQYF. Full variable domain (remainder filled in from reference TRBV7-2 and TRBJ2-7): GAGVSQSPSNKVTEKGKDVELRCDPISGHTALYWYRQSLGQGLEFLIYFQGNSAPDKSGLPSDRFSAERTGGSVSTLTIQRTQQEDSAVYLCASSLAGPPYEQYFGPGTRLTVT.

This clonotype was detected a few times. This chain uses TRBV3-1 with TRBJ2-3; 10 positions agree with TRBD2. The CDR3 has 14 amino acids. Losses at the gene ends were 5 bases for V and 6 bases for J; bases not matched to a gene: 5. The germline CDR1 and CDR2 sequences are LGHDT and YNNKEL (reference sequence). This CDR3 reads CASSASGGVDTQYF. CDR3 nucleotide sequence: TGTGCCAGCAGCGCCAGCGGGGGGGTCGATACGCAGTATTTT.

The CDR3 reads CSASDRQSNYGYTF. The CDR3 DNA sequence: TGCAGTGCTAGCGACCGACAGAGTAACTATGGCTACACCTTC. The chain has TRBV20-1 and TRBJ1-2; maybe TRBD1 (5 bases). The germline gives CDR1 DFQATT, CDR2 SNEGSKA (reference sequence). The CDR3 loop spans 14 amino acids. The ends were cut back, 3 bases at V and 1 base at J, with 12 bases in the middle.

The chain combines TRBV13 with TRBJ1-6, with TRBD1 as a possible D gene (5 bases). With 3 bases removed from V and 10 bases from J, the gap between germline ends came to 19 bases. The CDR3 length is 16 residues. CDR1 is PRHDT, CDR2 FYEKMQ, per germline (reference sequence). For the CDR3, the DNA is TGTGCCAGCAGCTTTCGAGGGGCAGGGAGGGACTCACCCCTCCACTTT. It codes for CASSFRGAGRDSPLHF.

V and J are TRBV29-1 and TRBJ2-1; no firm D call. CDR1 is SQVTM, CDR2 ANQGSEA, per germline. This CDR3 region has 14 residues. The V end lost 5 bases, the J end lost 0 bases, and 11 bases lay between the germline ends. The CDR3 sequence: CSVWAPSSYNEQFF. The CDR3 nucleotides read TGCAGCGTTTGGGCCCCGTCCTCCTACAATGAGCAGTTCTTC.

V is TRBV6-5 and J is TRBJ1-2; D is unresolved. CDR3 size: 15 residues. Per the germline V gene, CDR1 is MNHEY and CDR2 is SVGAGI. Trimming cost V 5 bases and J 8 bases, with 21 bases left between them. The CDR3 reads CASSPPGLHPGGYTF. DNA for the CDR3: TGTGCCAGCAGTCCACCCGGGCTTCACCCCGGAGGCTACACCTTC.